This T cell receptor (beta chain) was retrieved from a study of T cell responses to AZD1222 COVID-19 vaccine. The study's findings and limits: Clonal diversity may have been underestimated in mostly white British donors.

Germline V gene sequence: CDR1 MNHEY, CDR2 SVGAGI. V lost 7 bases, J lost 2 bases, and 15 bases lay in between. CDR3 length equals 14 residues. A note on this clone: Its matching antigen is unknown.

Method: immunoSEQ multiplex PCR; TCRdb's copy keeps in-frame clones and lacks some. This sample has roughly 100,000 clones, with 85% to 90% found just once. The chain recombines TRBV6-5 with TRBJ2-7; D possibly corresponds to TRBD2 (5 bases). The source was peripheral blood, collected on day 0 of AZD1222 vaccination. The origin of this receptor is an adult in good health. The CDR3 reads CASIRGITAYEQYF. CDR3 nucleotide sequence: TGTGCCAGCATCCGGGGTATTACAGCCTACGAGCAGTACTTC.